The 19 T cell receptor beta chains presented below share a single source sample, sequenced in a study of blood T cell repertoires in COVID-19. The method was immunoSEQ multiplex PCR; TCRdb's version includes in-frame clones alone and lacks a portion of them. The sample records some 130,000 clones, around 86% being singletons. Sequenced material: peripheral blood. All receptors derive from a woman between 45 and 65 years old who had recovered from COVID-19.

This clone was seen only a few times. The identical CDR3 is also encoded by other nucleotide sequences in the sample. This chain uses TRBV11-3 with TRBJ2-7, with D maybe TRBD1 (6 bases). The CDR3 contains 14 residues. V was trimmed by 1 base and J by 4 bases, leaving 11 bases between them. CDR1 SGHNT and CDR2 YENEEA come from the germline V gene. Written as DNA, the CDR3 is TGTGCCAGCAGCTTAGCGTCACAGGGTTACGAGCAGTACTTC. Its translation: CASSLASQGYEQYF. The entire variable domain, with the rest obtained from reference TRBV11-3 and TRBJ2-7, is as follows: EAGVVQSPRYKIIEKKQPVAFWCNPISGHNTLYWYLQNLGQGPELLIRYENEEAVDDSQLPKDRFSAERLKGVDSTLKIQPAELGDSAVYLCASSLASQGYEQYFGPGTRLTVT.

The V and J genes are TRBV7-3 and TRBJ2-2, with D maybe TRBD1 (6 bases). The germline V gene has CDR1 SGHTA and CDR2 FQGTGA. CDR3 length equals 16 residues. Trimming pared 0 bases from V and 4 bases from J, leaving 12 bases between. The CDR3, as DNA: TGTGCCAGCAGCTTAACCAACAGGGCGAGCACCGGGGAGCTGTTTTTT. Translation: CASSLTNRASTGELFF.

In this sample, this clone turned up once. This rearrangement joins TRBV7-9 to TRBJ1-2; perhaps TRBD1 as D (5 bases). Per the germline V gene, CDR1 is SEHNR and CDR2 is FQNEAQ (reference sequence). The CDR3 sequence is 15 residues long. V lost 7 bases and J lost 4, with 19 bases in between. Written as DNA, the CDR3 is TGTGCCAGCACCCGGGTGAAAGGGGTGGGCTATGGCTACACCTTC. Translating gives CASTRVKGVGYGYTF.

V and J are TRBV4-2 and TRBJ2-5, with 9 nucleotides matching TRBD1. Germline lookup yields CDR1 LGHNA and CDR2 YNFKEQ. The CDR3 extends over 16 amino acids. V gave up 4 bases and J gave up 0 bases; unmatched junction bases: 6. The CDR3 is CASSLHWDRDQETQYF. In DNA form, the CDR3 reads TGTGCCAGCAGCCTTCATTGGGACAGGGACCAAGAGACCCAGTACTTC.

The rearrangement joins TRBV7-8 to TRBJ1-5; 8 bases line up with TRBD1. Germline-derived CDR1 and CDR2 are SGHVS and FQNEAQ. Trimming at V came to 5 bases and at J to 4 bases, leaving 10 bases not matched to a gene. The CDR3 extends over 16 amino acids. The CDR3 nucleotides are TGTGCCAGCAGCCGTACGGACAGGGCGAGGAATCAGCCCCAGCATTTT. This sequence encodes CASSRTDRARNQPQHF.

The chain has TRBV30 and TRBJ1-4; unclear D gene. Trimming shortened V by 3 bases and J by 7 bases, and 15 bases separated the two germline ends. CDR1 is GTSNPN, CDR2 SVGIG, per germline (reference sequence). CDR3 size: 14 residues. Written as DNA, the CDR3 is TGTGCCTGGAGCCCACTGGGGAGAGGTGAAAAACTGTTTTTT. Protein product: CAWSPLGRGEKLFF.

The J gene is TRBJ1-1, the V gene TRBV27; D gene uncertain. This CDR3 contains 14 residues. The germline V gene encodes CDR1 MNHEY and CDR2 SMNVEV (reference sequence). Trimming pared 5 bases from V and 3 bases from J, leaving 13 bases between. The CDR3 sequence: CASSPGVRDTEAFF. The CDR3 region has the DNA TGTGCCAGCAGTCCTGGAGTCCGGGACACTGAAGCTTTCTTT.

The V gene is TRBV7-2, the J gene TRBJ1-1, with D maybe TRBD1 (6 bases). The CDR3 contains 14 residues. Germline CDR1 SGHTA, CDR2 FQGNSA. Trimming left V 10 bases short and J 4 bases short, with 19 bases between. The CDR3 DNA is TGTGCCACCCGAGGGGGGGGACGTAGCACTGAAGCTTTCTTT. This codes for CATRGGGRSTEAFF.

The chain uses TRBV5-1 and TRBJ2-1; 10 bases match TRBD1. With 3 bases clipped from V and 8 bases from J, the junction kept 5 bases outside the gene matches. Germline V gives CDR1 SGHRS, CDR2 YFSETQ. CDR3 length: 14 residues. CDR3 nucleotide sequence: TGCGCCAGCAGCTACGGACAGGGGGGCGATGAGCAGTTCTTC. Translating it yields CASSYGQGGDEQFF.

This rearrangement joins TRBV14 to TRBJ2-2, with no clear D. The CDR3 consists of 15 residues. The V and J ends lost 3 bases and 4 bases respectively, with 12 bases between them. Germline V gene lookup returns CDR1 SGHDN and CDR2 FVKESK. CDR3 sequence: CASSHLASGTGELFF. CDR3 in DNA: TGTGCCAGCAGCCACCTCGCGAGTGGCACCGGGGAGCTGTTTTTT.

The chain has TRBV2 and TRBJ2-2, with 7 bases that match TRBD1. With V trimmed by 6 bases and J by 1 base, 5 bases remained unmatched. Germline V lookup: CDR1 SNHLY, CDR2 FYNNEI. The CDR3 runs to 15 residues. CDR3 in DNA: TGTGCCAGCAGGTCCGGGACAGTGAACACCGGGGAGCTGTTTTTT. Its translation: CASRSGTVNTGELFF.

The chain combines TRBV30 with TRBJ2-3; tentatively, D is TRBD2 (5 bases). The germline gives CDR1 GTSNPN, CDR2 SVGIG (reference sequence). Trimming cost V 4 bases and J 2 bases, with 13 bases left between them. The CDR3 spans 14 residues. The CDR3 loop reads CAWNPTGSTDTQYF. CDR3 DNA: TGTGCCTGGAACCCTACGGGGTCCACAGATACGCAGTATTTT.

The chain is built from TRBV24-1 and TRBJ2-5; D might be TRBD2 (7 bases). Germline V gene lookup returns CDR1 KGHDR and CDR2 SFDVKD. V was trimmed by 7 bases and J by 6 bases, leaving 23 bases between them. The CDR3 spans 16 residues. CDR3 nucleotide sequence: TGTGCCACCAGCGGGGCCCGGGGGGCCTGGATGCAGACCCAGTACTTC. It codes for CATSGARGAWMQTQYF.

V and J are TRBV5-6 and TRBJ1-5; D remains ambiguous. The CDR3 runs to 15 residues. Trimming took 0 bases from V and 1 from J, leaving 8 bases between them. Germline loops: CDR1 SGHDT, CDR2 YYEEEE. The CDR3 loop is CASSLGGWSNQPQHF. DNA of the CDR3: TGTGCCAGCAGCTTGGGAGGGTGGAGCAATCAGCCCCAGCATTTT. Using reference TRBV5-6 and TRBJ1-5 for the parts outside the CDR3, the full variable domain is DAGVTQSPTHLIKTRGQQVTLRCSPKSGHDTVSWYQQALGQGPQFIFQYYEEEERQRGNFPDRFSGHQFPNYSSELNVNALLLGDSALYLCASSLGGWSNQPQHFGDGTRLSIL.

Written as DNA, the CDR3 is TGTGCCAGCAGATGGACAGGGGACACCGGGGAGCTGTTTTTT. Its translation: CASRWTGDTGELFF. The chain is built from TRBV6-5 and TRBJ2-2, with 9 bases identical to TRBD1. The V gene end was trimmed by 6 bases and the J gene end by 3 bases; junction bases not matched to a gene: 2. The CDR3 has 14 amino acids. In germline, CDR1 is MNHEY, CDR2 SVGAGI.

This chain connects TRBV7-3 to TRBJ2-1; 10 bases are shared with TRBD2. The germline CDR1 and CDR2 sequences are SGHTA and FQGTGA. The CDR3 runs 15 residues. J lost 7 bases, V lost 5 bases, and 8 bases had no gene match. The CDR3 region has the DNA TGTGCCAGCAGCCCTCTAGCGGGAGTGGGAAATGAGCAGTTCTTC. Residues: CASSPLAGVGNEQFF.

The rearrangement joins TRBV9 to TRBJ1-2; TRBD1 matches 10 bases. There are 15 residues in the CDR3. The germline gives CDR1 SGDLS, CDR2 YYNGEE. With V trimmed by 0 bases and J by 4 bases, 3 bases remained unmatched. The CDR3 region is CASSVEGQGVYGYTF. The CDR3 DNA is TGTGCCAGCAGCGTAGAAGGACAGGGGGTCTATGGCTACACCTTC.

This chain joins TRBV7-9 and TRBJ2-1; 11 bases are a match to TRBD2. Per germline, CDR1 SEHNR and CDR2 FQNEAQ (reference sequence). With 5 bases clipped from V and 2 bases from J, the junction kept 5 bases outside the gene matches. There are 16 residues in the CDR3. CDR3 sequence reads: CASSPPTSGTYNEQFF. CDR3 DNA sequence: TGTGCCAGCAGCCCTCCGACTAGCGGGACCTACAATGAGCAGTTCTTC.

This chain links TRBV28 with TRBJ1-5, with 8 bases that match TRBD1. The CDR3 covers 15 residues. Losses at the gene ends were 5 bases for V and 4 bases for J; bases not matched to a gene: 7. CDR1 and CDR2 (germline): MDHEN, SYDVKM. The CDR3 sequence is CASSPRDRPNQPQHF. In DNA, the CDR3 is TGTGCCAGCAGTCCCCGGGACAGGCCTAATCAGCCCCAGCATTTT.